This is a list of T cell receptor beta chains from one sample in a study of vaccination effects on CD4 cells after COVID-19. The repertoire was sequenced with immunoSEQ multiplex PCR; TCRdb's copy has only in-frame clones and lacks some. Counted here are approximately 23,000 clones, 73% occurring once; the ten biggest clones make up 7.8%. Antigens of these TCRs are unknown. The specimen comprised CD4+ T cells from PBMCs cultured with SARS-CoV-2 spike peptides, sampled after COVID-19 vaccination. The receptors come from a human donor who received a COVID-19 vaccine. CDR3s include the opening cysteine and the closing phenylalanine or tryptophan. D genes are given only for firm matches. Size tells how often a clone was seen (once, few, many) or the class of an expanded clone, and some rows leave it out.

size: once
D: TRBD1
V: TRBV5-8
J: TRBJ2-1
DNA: TGTGCCAGCAGCTCTCCGGGACAGGGCAATGAGCAGTTCTTC
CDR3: CASSSPGQGNEQFF

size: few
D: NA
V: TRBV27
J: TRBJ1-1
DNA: TGTGCCAGCAGTCCACGGACAGAGGCTGAAGCTTTCTTT
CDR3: CASSPRTEAEAFF

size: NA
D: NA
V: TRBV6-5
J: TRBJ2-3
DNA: TGTGCCAGCAGGGGTACGGACATGTACTCCGATACGCAGTATTTT
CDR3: CASRGTDMYSDTQYF

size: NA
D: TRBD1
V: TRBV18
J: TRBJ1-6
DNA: TGTGCCAGCTCTCTCGACGGGACAGCTAATTCACCCCTCCACTTT
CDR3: CASSLDGTANSPLHF

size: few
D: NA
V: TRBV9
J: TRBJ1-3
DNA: TGTGCCAGCAGCCCCCGGTTGGAGACATGGGGAAACACCATATATTTT
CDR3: CASSPRLETWGNTIYF

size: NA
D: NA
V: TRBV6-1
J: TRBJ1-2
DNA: TGTGCCAGCAGTGAAGGAGACTCGAGCTATGGCTACACCTTC
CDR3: CASSEGDSSYGYTF

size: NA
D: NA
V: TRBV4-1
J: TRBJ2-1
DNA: TGCGCCAGCAGCTCCCCCCTATCTAGGAACTACAATGAGCAGTTCTTC
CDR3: CASSSPLSRNYNEQFF

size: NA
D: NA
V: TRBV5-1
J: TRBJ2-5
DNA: TGCGCCAGCAGATCCAGTTTCCAGCGCCAAGAGACCCAGTACTTC
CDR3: CASRSSFQRQETQYF

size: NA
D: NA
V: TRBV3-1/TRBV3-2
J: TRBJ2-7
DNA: TGTGCCAGCAGCCGGATCTACGAGCAGTACTTC
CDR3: CASSRIYEQYF

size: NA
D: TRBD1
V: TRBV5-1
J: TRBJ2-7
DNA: TGCGCCAGCAGCTTATACCGCCTGGGACAGGGAAATTACGAGCAGTACTTC
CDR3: CASSLYRLGQGNYEQYF

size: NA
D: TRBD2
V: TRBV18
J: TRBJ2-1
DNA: TGTGCCAGCTCACGGTCCCGGGGGGGCTGGGAGCAGTTCTTC
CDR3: CASSRSRGGWEQFF

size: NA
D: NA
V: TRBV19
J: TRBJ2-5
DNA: TGTGCCAGTAGCGCGAGTGGGAAGACCCAGTACTTC
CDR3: CASSASGKTQYF

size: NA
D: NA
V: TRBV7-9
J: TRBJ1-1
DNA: TGTGCCAGCAGCCCCTCCGGGACACAGAACACTGAAGCTTTCTTT
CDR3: CASSPSGTQNTEAFF

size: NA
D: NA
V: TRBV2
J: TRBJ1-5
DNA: TGTGCCAGCAGTAAAGGAGACAGGCGCAATCAGCCCCAGCATTTT
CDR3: CASSKGDRRNQPQHF

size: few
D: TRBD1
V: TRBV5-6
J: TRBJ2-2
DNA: TGTGCCAGCAGCTCTGTAATCCGGGACAGGAACACCGGGGAGCTGTTTTTT
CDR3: CASSSVIRDRNTGELFF

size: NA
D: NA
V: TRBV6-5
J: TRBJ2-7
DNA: TGTGCCAGCAGTTACTCCGGGGTGCTATACTACGAGCAGTACTTC
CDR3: CASSYSGVLYYEQYF

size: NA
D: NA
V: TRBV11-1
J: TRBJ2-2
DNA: TGTGCCAGCAGCATACAGGGACACTTCACCGGGGAGCTGTTTTTT
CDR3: CASSIQGHFTGELFF

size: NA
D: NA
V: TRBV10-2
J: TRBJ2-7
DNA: TGCGCCAGCAGTGAGGGGGAAACCTACGAGCAGTACTTC
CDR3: CASSEGETYEQYF

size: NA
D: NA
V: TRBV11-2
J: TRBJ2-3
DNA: TGTGCCAGCAGCTTAGTTCAGGGAGCCACAGATACGCAGTATTTT
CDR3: CASSLVQGATDTQYF

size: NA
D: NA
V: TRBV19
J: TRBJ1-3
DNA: TGTGCCAGTATGGGGTGGTACAGCTCTGGAAACACCATATATTTT
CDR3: CASMGWYSSGNTIYF

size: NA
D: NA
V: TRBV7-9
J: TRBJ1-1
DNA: TGTGCCAGCAGGATAACCACGGCTGAAGCTTTCTTT
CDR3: CASRITTAEAFF

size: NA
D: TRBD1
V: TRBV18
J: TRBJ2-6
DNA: TGTGCCAGCTCACCGCAACAGGGGGCTGGGGCCAACGTCCTGACTTTC
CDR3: CASSPQQGAGANVLTF

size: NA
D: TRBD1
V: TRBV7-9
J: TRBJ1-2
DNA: TGTGCCAGCAGCCAAAGTCGACGAGGACAGGGGGCTGGTGGCTACACCTTC
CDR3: CASSQSRRGQGAGGYTF

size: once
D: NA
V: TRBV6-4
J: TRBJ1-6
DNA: TGTGCCAGCATCACCGGGCCTCCACTGGTGGCCCTCCACTTT
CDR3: CASITGPPLVALHF

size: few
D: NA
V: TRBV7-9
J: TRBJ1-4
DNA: TGTGCCAGCAGCCTCAGGGCCCAGCATGAAAAACTGTTTTTT
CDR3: CASSLRAQHEKLFF

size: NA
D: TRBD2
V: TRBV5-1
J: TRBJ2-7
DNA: TGCGCCAGCAGCGAGGGACTAGCGGGGGCCCTGCGGTACTTC
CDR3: CASSEGLAGALRYF

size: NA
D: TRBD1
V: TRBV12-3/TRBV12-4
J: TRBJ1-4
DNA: TGTGCCAGCAGCCGACAGGGGGAAAAACTGTTTTTT
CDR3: CASSRQGEKLFF

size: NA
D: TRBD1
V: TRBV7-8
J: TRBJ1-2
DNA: TGTGCCAGCAGCTCTGAAAGGGCAGGGGGAACCCTTAGGGGCTATGGCTACACCTTC
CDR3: CASSSERAGGTLRGYGYTF

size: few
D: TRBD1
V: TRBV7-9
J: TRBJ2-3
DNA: TGTGCCAGCAGCCCATCGACAGGGGCAGATACGCAGTATTTT
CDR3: CASSPSTGADTQYF

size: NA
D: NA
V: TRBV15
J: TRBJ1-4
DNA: TGTGCCACCAGCAGAGTAAATGAAAAACTGTTTTTT
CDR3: CATSRVNEKLFF

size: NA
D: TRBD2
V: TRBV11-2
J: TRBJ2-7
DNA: TGTGCCAGCAGCTCCGGGGGCCAACTAGCGGGGGAAACCTACGAGCAGTACTTC
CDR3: CASSSGGQLAGETYEQYF

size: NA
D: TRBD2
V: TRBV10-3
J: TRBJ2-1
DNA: TGTGCCATCAGTGAGCCCAGCGGGGGGAAGCAGTTCTTC
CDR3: CAISEPSGGKQFF

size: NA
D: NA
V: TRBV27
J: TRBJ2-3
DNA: TGTGCCAGCAGAACCCGGGGGACGGGCACAGATACGCAGTATTTT
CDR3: CASRTRGTGTDTQYF

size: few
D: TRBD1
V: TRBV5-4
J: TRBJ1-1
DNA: TGTGCCAGCAGCTCCATGCGAGGGGGCCTCACTGAAGCTTTCTTT
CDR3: CASSSMRGGLTEAFF

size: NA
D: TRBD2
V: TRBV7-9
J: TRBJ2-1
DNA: TGTGCCAGCAGCCACCGGGGGGGCCTAAGGAATGAGCAGTTCTTC
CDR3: CASSHRGGLRNEQFF

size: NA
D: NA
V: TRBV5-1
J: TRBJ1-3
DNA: TGCGCCAGCAGCTCAGGACAGTTCTACGGAAACACCATATATTTT
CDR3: CASSSGQFYGNTIYF

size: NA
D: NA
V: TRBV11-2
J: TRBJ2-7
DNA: TGTGCCAGCAGCCTCATAGCGGGACAGGAGTACGAGCAGTACTTC
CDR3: CASSLIAGQEYEQYF

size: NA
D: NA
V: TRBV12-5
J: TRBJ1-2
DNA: TGTGCTAGTGGTCTCGGACAGTCCCCCAACTATGGCTACACCTTC
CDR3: CASGLGQSPNYGYTF

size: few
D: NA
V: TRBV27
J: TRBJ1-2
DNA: TGTGCCAGCAGTCCTAAGACAGCTAACTATGGCTACACCTTC
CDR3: CASSPKTANYGYTF

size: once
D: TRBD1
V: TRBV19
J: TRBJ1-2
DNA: TGTGCCAGTAGTATAGGTGCAGGGGGCGTCGTGGATGGCTACACCTTC
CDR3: CASSIGAGGVVDGYTF

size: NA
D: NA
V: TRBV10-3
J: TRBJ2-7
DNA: TGTGCCATCAGTAAACTCCAGGGTAAACACGAGCAGTACTTC
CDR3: CAISKLQGKHEQYF